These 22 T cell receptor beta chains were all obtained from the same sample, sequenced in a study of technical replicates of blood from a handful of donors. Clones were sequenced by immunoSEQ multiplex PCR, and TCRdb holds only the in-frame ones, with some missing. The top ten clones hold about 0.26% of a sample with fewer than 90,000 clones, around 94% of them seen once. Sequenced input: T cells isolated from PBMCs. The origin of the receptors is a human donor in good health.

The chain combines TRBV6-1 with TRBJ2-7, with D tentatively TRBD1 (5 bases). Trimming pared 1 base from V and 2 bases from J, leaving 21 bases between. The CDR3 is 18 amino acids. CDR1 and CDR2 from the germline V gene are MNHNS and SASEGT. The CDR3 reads CASSEERGPPTTTYEQYF. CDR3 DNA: TGTGCCAGCAGTGAAGAAAGGGGCCCCCCGACAACTACCTACGAGCAGTACTTC.

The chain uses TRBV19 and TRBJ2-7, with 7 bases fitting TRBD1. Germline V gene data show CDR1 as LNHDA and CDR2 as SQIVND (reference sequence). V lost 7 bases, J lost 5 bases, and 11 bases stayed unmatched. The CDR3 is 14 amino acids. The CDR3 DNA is TGTGCCAGTAACCCTGGACAGGATGTCGACGAGCAGTACTTC. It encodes CASNPGQDVDEQYF.

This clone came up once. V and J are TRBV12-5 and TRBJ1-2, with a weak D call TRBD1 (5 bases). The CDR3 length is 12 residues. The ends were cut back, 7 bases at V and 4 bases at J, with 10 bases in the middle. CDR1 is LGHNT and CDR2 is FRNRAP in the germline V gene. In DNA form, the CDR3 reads TGTGCTAGTGCCCCGGGGGGCTATGGCTACACCTTC. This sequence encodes CASAPGGYGYTF. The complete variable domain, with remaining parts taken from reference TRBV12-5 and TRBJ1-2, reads DARVTQTPRHKVTEMGQEVTMRCQPILGHNTVFWYRQTMMQGLELLAYFRNRAPLDDSGMPKDRFSAEMPDATLATLKIQPSEPRDSAVYFCASAPGGYGYTFGSGTRLTVV.

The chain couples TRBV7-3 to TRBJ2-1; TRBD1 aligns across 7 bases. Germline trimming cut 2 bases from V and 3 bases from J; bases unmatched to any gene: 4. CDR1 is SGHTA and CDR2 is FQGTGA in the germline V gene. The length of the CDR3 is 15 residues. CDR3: CASSLEGALYNEQFF. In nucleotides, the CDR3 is TGTGCCAGCAGCTTAGAGGGGGCCCTCTACAATGAGCAGTTCTTC.

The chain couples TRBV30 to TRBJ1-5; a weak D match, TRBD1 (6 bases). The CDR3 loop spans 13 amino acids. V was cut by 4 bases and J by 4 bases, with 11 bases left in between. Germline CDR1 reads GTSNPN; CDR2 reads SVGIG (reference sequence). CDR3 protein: CAWTPRGNQPQHF. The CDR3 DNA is TGTGCCTGGACCCCGAGGGGGAATCAGCCCCAGCATTTT.

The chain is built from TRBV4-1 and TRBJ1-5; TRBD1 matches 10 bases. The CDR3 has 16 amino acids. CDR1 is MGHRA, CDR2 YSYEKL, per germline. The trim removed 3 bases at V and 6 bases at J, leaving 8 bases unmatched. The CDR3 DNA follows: TGCGCCAGCAGCCAGGATGTTAGACAGGGGGCTCAGCCCCAGCATTTT. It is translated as CASSQDVRQGAQPQHF.

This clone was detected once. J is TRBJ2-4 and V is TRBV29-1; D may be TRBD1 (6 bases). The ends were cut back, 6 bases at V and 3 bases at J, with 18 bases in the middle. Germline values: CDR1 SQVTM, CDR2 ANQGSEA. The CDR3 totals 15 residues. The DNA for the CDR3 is TGCAGCGTCTACCGGGACAATGTGGGCAAAAACATTCAGTACTTC. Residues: CSVYRDNVGKNIQYF. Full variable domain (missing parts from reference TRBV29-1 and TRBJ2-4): SAVISQKPSRDICQRGTSLTIQCQVDSQVTMMFWYRQQPGQSLTLIATANQGSEATYESGFVIDKFPISRPNLTFSTLTVSNMSPEDSSIYLCSVYRDNVGKNIQYFGAGTRLSVL.

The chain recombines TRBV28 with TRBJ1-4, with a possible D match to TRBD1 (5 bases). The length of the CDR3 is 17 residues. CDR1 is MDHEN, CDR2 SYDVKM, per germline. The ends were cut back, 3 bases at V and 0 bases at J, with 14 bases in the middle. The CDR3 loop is CASSFQKGAATNEKLFF. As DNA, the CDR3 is TGTGCCAGCAGTTTCCAAAAAGGGGCCGCAACTAATGAAAAACTGTTTTTT. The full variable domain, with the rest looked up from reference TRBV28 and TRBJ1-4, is DVKVTQSSRYLVKRTGEKVFLECVQDMDHENMFWYRQDPGLGLRLIYFSYDVKMKEKGDIPEGYSVSREKKERFSLILESASTNQTSMYLCASSFQKGAATNEKLFFGSGTQLSVL.

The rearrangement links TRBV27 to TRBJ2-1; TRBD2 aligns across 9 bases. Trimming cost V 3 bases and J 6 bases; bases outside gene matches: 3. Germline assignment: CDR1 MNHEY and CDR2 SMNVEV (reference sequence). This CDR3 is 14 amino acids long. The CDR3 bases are TGTGCCAGCAGTTTGGGCGGGAGGGTCAATGAGCAGTTCTTC. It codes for CASSLGGRVNEQFF.

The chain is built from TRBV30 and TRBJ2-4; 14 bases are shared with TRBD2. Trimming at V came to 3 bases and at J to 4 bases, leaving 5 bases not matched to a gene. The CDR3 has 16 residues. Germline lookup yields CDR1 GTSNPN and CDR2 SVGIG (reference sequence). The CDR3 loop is CAWRPRTSGGKNIQYF. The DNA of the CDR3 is TGTGCCTGGAGACCACGGACTAGCGGGGGGAAAAACATTCAGTACTTC.

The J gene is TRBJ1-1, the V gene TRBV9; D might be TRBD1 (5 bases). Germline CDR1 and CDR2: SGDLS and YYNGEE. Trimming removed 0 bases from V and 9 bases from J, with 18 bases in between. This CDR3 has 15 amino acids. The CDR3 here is CASSVEVDRRGQAFF. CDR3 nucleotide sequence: TGTGCCAGCAGCGTAGAGGTCGACCGGAGGGGACAAGCTTTCTTT.

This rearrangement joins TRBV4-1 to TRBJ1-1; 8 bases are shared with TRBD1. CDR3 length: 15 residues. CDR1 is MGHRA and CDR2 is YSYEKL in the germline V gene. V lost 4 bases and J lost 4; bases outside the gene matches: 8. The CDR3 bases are TGCGCCAGCAGCCCCGCAGGGGGCTTTTTCACTGAAGCTTTCTTT. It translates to CASSPAGGFFTEAFF.

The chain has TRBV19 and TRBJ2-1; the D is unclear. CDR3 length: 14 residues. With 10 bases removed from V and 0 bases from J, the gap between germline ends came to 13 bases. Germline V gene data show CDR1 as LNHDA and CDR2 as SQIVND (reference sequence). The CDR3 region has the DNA TGTGCCACGCGAGCCTCCTCCTCCTACAATGAGCAGTTCTTC. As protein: CATRASSSYNEQFF.

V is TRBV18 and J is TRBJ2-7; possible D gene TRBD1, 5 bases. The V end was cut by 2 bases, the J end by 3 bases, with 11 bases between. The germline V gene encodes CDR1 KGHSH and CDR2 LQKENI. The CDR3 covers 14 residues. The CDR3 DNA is TGTGCCAGCTCACCAATGCAGGGTAGCTACGAGCAGTACTTC. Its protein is CASSPMQGSYEQYF.

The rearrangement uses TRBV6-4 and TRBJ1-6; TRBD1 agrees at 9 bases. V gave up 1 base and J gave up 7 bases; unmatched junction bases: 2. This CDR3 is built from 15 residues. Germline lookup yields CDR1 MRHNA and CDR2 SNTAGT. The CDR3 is CASSDYGTGNSPLHF. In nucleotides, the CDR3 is TGTGCCAGCAGTGACTATGGGACAGGGAATTCACCCCTCCACTTT.

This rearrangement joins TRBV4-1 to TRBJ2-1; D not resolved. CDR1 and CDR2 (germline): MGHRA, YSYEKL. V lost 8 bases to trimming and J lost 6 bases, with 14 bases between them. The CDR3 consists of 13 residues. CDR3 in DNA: TGCGCCAGCGCTAGGCCCCCCTTCAATGAGCAGTTCTTC. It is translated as CASARPPFNEQFF.

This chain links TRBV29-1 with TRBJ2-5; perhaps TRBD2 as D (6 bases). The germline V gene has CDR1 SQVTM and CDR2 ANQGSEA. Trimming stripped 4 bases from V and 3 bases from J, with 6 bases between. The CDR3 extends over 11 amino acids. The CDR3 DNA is TGCAGCGTTGCGGGGGAAGAGACCCAGTACTTC. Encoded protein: CSVAGEETQYF.

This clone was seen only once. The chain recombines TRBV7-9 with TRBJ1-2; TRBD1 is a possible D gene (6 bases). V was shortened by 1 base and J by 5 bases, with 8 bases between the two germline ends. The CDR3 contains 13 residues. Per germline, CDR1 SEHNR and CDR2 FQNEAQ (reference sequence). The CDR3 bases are TGTGCCAGCAGCTTAGGGACAGCATATGGCTACACCTTC. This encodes CASSLGTAYGYTF. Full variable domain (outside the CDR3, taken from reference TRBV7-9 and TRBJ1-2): DTGVSQNPRHKITKRGQNVTFRCDPISEHNRLYWYRQTLGQGPEFLTYFQNEAQLEKSRLLSDRFSAERPKGSFSTLEIQRTEQGDSAMYLCASSLGTAYGYTFGSGTRLTVV.

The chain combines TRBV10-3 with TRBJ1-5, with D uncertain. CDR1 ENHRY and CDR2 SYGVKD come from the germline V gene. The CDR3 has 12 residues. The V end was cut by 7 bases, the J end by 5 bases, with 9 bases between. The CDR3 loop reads CAITDGYQPQHF. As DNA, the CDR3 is TGTGCCATCACTGACGGGTATCAGCCCCAGCATTTT.

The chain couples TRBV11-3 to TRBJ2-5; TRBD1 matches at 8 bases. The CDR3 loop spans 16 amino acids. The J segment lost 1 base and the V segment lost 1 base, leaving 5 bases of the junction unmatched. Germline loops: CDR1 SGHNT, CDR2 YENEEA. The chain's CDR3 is CASSLGDRRFQETQYF. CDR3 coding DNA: TGTGCCAGCAGCTTAGGGGACAGGAGATTCCAAGAGACCCAGTACTTC.

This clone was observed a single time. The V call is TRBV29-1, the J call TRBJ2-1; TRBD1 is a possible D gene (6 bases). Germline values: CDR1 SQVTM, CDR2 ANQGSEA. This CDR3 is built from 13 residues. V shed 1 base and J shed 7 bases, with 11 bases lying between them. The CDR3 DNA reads TGCAGCGTTGAAGCTACTCAGGGGAATGAGCAGTTCTTC. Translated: CSVEATQGNEQFF.

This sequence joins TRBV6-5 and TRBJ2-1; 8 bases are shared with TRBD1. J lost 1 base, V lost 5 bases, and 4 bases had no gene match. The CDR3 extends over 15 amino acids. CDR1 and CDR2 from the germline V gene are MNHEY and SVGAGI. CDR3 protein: CASSLQGGSYNEQFF. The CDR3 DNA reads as TGTGCCAGCAGTCTACAGGGGGGTTCCTACAATGAGCAGTTCTTC.